Only one count was recorded for the clone carrying this T cell receptor beta chain. The sample carries other DNA sequences with the same CDR3. Repertoires were generated with immunoSEQ multiplex PCR, while TCRdb's copy carries only in-frame clones and drops some. Counted here are about 120,000 clones, more than 80% occurring once; the ten biggest clones make up approximately 0.55%. This CDR3 spans 11 amino acids. Germline V gene lookup returns CDR1 SGHTA and CDR2 FQGNSA. V was pared by 5 bases and J by 0 bases, with 2 bases between. The data were obtained in a study of OX40 agonist ivuxolimab in advanced cancers.

This TCR came from an adult with an advanced solid tumor such as melanoma, head and neck, liver or kidney cancer. The input for sequencing was CD4+ or CD8+ T cells sorted from blood, taken in a trial of the OX40 agonist ivuxolimab. The V and J genes are TRBV7-2 and TRBJ2-7, with D hard to call. CDR3 residues: CASSPSYEQYF. The CDR3, as DNA: TGTGCCAGCAGCCCCTCCTACGAGCAGTACTTC.